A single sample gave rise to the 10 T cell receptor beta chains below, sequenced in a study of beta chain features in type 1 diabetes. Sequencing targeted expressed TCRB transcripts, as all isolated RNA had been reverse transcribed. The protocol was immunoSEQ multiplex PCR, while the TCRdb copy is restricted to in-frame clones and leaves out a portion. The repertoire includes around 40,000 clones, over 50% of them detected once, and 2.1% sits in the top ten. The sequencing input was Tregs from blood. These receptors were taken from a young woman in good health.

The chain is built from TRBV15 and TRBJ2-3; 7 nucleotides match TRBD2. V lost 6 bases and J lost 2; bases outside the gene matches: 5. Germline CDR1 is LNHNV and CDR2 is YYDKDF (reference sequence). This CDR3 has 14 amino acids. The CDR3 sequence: CATREGGHTDTQYF. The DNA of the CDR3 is TGTGCCACCAGGGAGGGAGGGCACACAGATACGCAGTATTTT.

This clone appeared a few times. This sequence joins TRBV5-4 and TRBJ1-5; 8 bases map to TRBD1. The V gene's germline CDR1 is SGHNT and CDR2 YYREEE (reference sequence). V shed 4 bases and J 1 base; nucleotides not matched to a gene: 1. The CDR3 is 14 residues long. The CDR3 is CASSRDRSNQPQHF. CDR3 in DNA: TGTGCCAGCAGCAGGGACAGGAGCAATCAGCCCCAGCATTTT.

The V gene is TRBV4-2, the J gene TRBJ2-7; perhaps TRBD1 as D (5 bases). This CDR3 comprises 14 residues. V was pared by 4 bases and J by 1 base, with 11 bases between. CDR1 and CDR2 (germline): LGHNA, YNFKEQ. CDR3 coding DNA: TGTGCCAGCAGCCGTGAGACAGCTTCCTACGAGCAGTACTTC. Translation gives CASSRETASYEQYF.

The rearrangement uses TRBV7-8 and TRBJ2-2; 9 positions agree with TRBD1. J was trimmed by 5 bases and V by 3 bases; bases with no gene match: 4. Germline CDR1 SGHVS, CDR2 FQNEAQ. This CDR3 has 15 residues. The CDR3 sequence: CASSLGQGRTGELFF. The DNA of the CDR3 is TGTGCCAGCAGCTTGGGACAGGGACGGACCGGGGAGCTGTTTTTT.

The CDR3 region has the DNA TGTGCCAGCTCGCCAGCCCGGGCTGAAGCTTTCTTT. Its protein product is CASSPARAEAFF. The V and J genes are TRBV18 and TRBJ1-1; D ambiguous. Deletions cut 6 bases from V and 6 bases from J, with 11 bases between. Germline-derived CDR1 and CDR2 are KGHSH and LQKENI. The length of the CDR3 is 12 residues.

CDR3 region: CASRRWGVSYNEQFF. The CDR3, as DNA: TGTGCCAGCAGACGCTGGGGCGTCTCCTACAATGAGCAGTTCTTC. The chain combines TRBV7-2 with TRBJ2-1; TRBD1 is a possible D gene (5 bases). CDR1 and CDR2 (germline): SGHTA, FQGNSA. The CDR3 loop spans 15 amino acids. The V end lost 6 bases, the J end lost 0 bases, and 12 bases lay between the germline ends.

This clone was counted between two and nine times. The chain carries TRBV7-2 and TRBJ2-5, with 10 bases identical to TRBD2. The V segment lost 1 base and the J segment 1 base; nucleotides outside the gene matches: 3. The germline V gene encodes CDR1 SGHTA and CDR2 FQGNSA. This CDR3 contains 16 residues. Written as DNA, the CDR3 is TGTGCCAGCAGCTTAGGGACTAGCGGAGTCCAAGAGACCCAGTACTTC. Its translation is CASSLGTSGVQETQYF.

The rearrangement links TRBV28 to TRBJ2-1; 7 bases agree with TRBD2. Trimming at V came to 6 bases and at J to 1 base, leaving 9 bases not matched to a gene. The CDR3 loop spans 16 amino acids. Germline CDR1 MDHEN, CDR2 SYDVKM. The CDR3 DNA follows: TGTGCCAGCAGGCACGCGGGGAGGGTTTCCTACAATGAGCAGTTCTTC. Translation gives CASRHAGRVSYNEQFF.

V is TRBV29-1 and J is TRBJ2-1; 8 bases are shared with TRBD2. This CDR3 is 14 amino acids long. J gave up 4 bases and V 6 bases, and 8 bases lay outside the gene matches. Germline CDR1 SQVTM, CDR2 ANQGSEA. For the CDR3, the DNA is TGCAGCGTGCTGGCAGCGGGGGAATACAATGAGCAGTTCTTC. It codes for CSVLAAGEYNEQFF.

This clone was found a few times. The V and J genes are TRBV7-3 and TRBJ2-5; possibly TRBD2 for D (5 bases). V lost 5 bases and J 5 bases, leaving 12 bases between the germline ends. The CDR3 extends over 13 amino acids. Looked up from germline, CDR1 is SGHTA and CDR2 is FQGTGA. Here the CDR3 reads CASSPSIAETQYF. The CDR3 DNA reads TGTGCCAGCAGCCCCAGTATAGCGGAGACCCAGTACTTC.